This T cell receptor beta chain was captured by sequencing in a study of cytomegalovirus exposure and HLA in healthy donors. Comments on this clone: Its antigen is still unknown.

The repertoire was sequenced with immunoSEQ multiplex PCR; TCRdb's copy has only in-frame clones and lacks some. The sample records more than 75,000 clones, around 94% being singletons. CDR1 is GTSNPN and CDR2 is SVGIG in the germline V gene (reference sequence). With V trimmed by 0 bases and J by 5 bases, 5 bases remained unmatched. The length of the CDR3 is 15 residues. Study-level points and caveats: In vitro, a few CMV-associated chains proved specific for CMV antigens.

The clonotype originates from a young man in good health and CMV-seronegative. This chain connects TRBV30 to TRBJ1-5, with 9 bases that match TRBD1. The sample was PBMCs. This CDR3 reads CAWSVPGQGYQPQHF. The DNA for the CDR3 is TGTGCCTGGAGTGTACCAGGACAGGGGTATCAGCCCCAGCATTTT.